The clone carrying this T cell receptor (beta chain) was seen a handful of times. Following extraction, RNA underwent reverse transcription to cDNA, which served as the sequencing template. Measured with immunoSEQ multiplex PCR; TCRdb has only the in-frame clones, and not every one. There are fewer than 110,000 clones in the sample; about nine tenths occur only once, and around 10% lies in the top ten. This entry is derived from a study of CD8+ T cells in alopecia areata. Treatment given: oral pan-JAK inhibitor, 5-10 mg twice daily. Alopecia areata patients gave lesional scalp punch biopsies and peripheral blood samples. The CDR3 totals 12 residues. Trimming stripped 3 bases from V and 3 bases from J, with 6 bases between. Germline loops: CDR1 SGHVS, CDR2 FQNEAQ.

The sequences come from CD8+ T cells sorted from blood, collected at approximately week 30, from a patient treated with tofacitinib. The clonotype originates from a human donor with alopecia areata. The chain uses TRBV7-8 and TRBJ2-7, with no clear D. CDR3 bases: TGTGCCAGCAGCTTGGTCGTCTACGAGCAGTACTTC. This encodes CASSLVVYEQYF.